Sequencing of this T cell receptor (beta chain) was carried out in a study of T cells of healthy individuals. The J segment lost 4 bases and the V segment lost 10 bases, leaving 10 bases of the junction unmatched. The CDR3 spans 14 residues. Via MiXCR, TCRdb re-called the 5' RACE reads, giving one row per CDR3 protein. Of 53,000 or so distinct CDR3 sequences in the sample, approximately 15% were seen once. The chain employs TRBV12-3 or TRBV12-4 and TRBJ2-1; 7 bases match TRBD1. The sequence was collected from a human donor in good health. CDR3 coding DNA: TGTGCCACATGGAAGCAGGGGGTTTACAATGAGCAGTTCTTC. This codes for CATWKQGVYNEQFF.